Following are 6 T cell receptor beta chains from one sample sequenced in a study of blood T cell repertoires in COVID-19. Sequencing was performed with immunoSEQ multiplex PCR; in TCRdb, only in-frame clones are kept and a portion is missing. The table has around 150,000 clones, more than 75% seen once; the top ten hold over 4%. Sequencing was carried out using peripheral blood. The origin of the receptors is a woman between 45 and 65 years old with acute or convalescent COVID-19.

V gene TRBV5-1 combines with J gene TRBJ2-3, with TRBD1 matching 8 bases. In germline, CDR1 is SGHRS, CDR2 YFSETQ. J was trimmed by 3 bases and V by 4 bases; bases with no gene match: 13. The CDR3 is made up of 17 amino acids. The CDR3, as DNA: TGCGCCAGCAGCACAACCACAGGGGGTAGGAAGACAGATACGCAGTATTTT. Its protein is CASSTTTGGRKTDTQYF.

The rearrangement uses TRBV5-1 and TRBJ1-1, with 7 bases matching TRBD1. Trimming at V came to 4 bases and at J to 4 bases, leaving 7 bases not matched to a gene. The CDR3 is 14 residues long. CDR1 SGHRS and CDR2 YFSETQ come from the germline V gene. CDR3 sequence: CASSQDRSSTEAFF. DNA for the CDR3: TGCGCCAGCAGCCAGGACAGGTCGAGCACTGAAGCTTTCTTT.

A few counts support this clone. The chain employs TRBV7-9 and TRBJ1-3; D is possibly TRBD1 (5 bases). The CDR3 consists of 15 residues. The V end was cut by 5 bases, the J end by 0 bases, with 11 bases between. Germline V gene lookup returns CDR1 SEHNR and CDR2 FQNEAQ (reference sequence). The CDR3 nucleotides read TGTGCCAGCAGCGCCCGACAGCACTCTGGAAACACCATATATTTT. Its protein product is CASSARQHSGNTIYF.

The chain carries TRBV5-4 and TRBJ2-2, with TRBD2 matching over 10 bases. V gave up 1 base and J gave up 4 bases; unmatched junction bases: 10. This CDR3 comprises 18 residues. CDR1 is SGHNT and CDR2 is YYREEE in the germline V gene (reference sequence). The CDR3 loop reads CASSLPDTSGVITGELFF. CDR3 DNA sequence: TGTGCCAGCAGCTTGCCCGACACTAGCGGGGTGATCACCGGGGAGCTGTTTTTT.

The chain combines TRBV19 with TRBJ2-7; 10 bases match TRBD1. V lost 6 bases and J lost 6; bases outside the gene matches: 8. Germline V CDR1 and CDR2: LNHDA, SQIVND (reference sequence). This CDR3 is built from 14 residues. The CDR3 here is CASRPGQGIREQYF. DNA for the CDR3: TGTGCCAGTAGGCCGGGACAGGGGATCCGCGAGCAGTACTTC. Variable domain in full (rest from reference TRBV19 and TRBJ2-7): DGGITQSPKYLFRKEGQNVTLSCEQNLNHDAMYWYRQDPGQGLRLIYYSQIVNDFQKGDIAEGYSVSREKKESFPLTVTSAQKNPTAFYLCASRPGQGIREQYFGPGTRLTVT.

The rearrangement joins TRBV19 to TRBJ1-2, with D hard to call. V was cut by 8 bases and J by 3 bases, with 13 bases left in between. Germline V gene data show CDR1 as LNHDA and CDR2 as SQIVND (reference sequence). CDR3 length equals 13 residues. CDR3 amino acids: CASRVAVDYGYTF. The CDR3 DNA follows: TGTGCCAGTCGAGTCGCCGTAGACTATGGCTACACCTTC. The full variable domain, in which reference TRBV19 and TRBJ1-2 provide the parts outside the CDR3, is DGGITQSPKYLFRKEGQNVTLSCEQNLNHDAMYWYRQDPGQGLRLIYYSQIVNDFQKGDIAEGYSVSREKKESFPLTVTSAQKNPTAFYLCASRVAVDYGYTFGSGTRLTVV.